These 2 T cell receptor beta chains were all obtained from the same sample, sequenced in a study of T cell responses to AZD1222 COVID-19 vaccine. Here immunoSEQ multiplex PCR was the method, and the copy in TCRdb shows in-frame clones only, minus some. The data show roughly 140,000 clones, roughly 90% seen once. The sample here was peripheral blood, taken 28 days after the second AZD1222 dose. Source of these receptors: an adult who received the AZD1222 COVID-19 vaccine.

The V gene is TRBV27, the J gene TRBJ2-7, with 13 bases identical to TRBD2. J gave up 6 bases and V 6 bases, and 14 bases lay outside the gene matches. Germline CDR1 MNHEY, CDR2 SMNVEV (reference sequence). The CDR3 extends over 17 amino acids. In nucleotides, the CDR3 is TGTGCCAGCAGCAATGTTCGGACTAGCGGGAGTCTAGGCGAGCAGTACTTC. Translating it yields CASSNVRTSGSLGEQYF.

The chain uses TRBV7-9 and TRBJ1-4; D gene ambiguous. The CDR3 extends over 15 amino acids. Trimming shortened V by 2 bases and J by 8 bases, and 15 bases separated the two germline ends. Germline CDR1 reads SEHNR; CDR2 reads FQNEAQ (reference sequence). CDR3: CASSLSAASYEKLFF. The CDR3 DNA sequence: TGTGCCAGCAGCTTATCGGCAGCAAGCTACGAAAAACTGTTTTTT.